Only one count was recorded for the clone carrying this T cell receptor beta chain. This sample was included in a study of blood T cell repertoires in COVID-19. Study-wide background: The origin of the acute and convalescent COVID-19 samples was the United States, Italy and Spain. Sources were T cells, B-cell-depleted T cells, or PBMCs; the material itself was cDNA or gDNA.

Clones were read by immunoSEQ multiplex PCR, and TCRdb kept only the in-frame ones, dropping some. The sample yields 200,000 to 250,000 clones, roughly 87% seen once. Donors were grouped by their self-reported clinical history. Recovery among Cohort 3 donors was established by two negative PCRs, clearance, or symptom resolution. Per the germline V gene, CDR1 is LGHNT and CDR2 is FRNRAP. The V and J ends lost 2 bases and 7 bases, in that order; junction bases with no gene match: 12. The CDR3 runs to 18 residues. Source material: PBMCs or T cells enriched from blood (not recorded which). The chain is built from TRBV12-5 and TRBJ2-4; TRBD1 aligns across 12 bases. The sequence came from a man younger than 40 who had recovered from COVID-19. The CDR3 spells CASGLLKSGTGGDNIQYF. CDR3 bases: TGTGCTAGTGGTTTGCTCAAATCCGGGACAGGGGGCGACAACATTCAGTACTTC.